The present TCR beta chain was sequenced within a study of shared clonotypes between healthy human individuals. Genomic DNA from each subset was divided evenly over several immunoSEQ plates. Sequencing used immunoSEQ multiplex PCR; TCRdb keeps in-frame clones, though not all of them. The sample records some 500,000 clones, about 80% being singletons. The ends were cut back, 3 bases at V and 7 bases at J, with 12 bases in the middle. The CDR3 is 13 amino acids. The germline gives CDR1 MDHEN, CDR2 SYDVKM. The chain carries TRBV28 and TRBJ2-5; D is unclear. Source material: PBMCs. The clonotype comes from a woman between 40 and 55 years old in good health. Some clones in this sample may be carry-over from other donors' samples. The CDR3: CASSLGSRGTQYF. For the CDR3, the DNA is TGTGCCAGCAGTTTGGGGTCCCGAGGGACCCAGTACTTC.